The clone carrying this T cell receptor beta chain has more than one count but fewer than ten. Its antigen remains unknown. The sample comes from a study of T-cell memory formation after mild COVID-19. Whole-study results and caveats: Still unconfirmed is whether the second-wave clones peaking on day 37 recognized SARS-CoV-2.

CDR1 MNHNS and CDR2 SASEGT come from the germline V gene. CDR3 size: 15 residues. V was cut by 2 bases and J by 1 base, with 11 bases left in between. From the 5' RACE reads, TCRdb called clonotypes with MiXCR, one entry per CDR3 protein. The table lists 250,000 to 300,000 distinct CDR3 sequences, about a sixth of them singletons. Sequencing was done on a sample of PBMCs or a T cell subset sorted from them (not recorded which). This TCR came from a man aged 18 to 29 who had mild COVID-19 (a few samples of this study predate the infection). Cell type and time point are not known. The V gene is TRBV6-1, the J gene TRBJ1-1; D perhaps matches TRBD1 (5 bases). The DNA of the CDR3 is TGTGCCAGCAGTGAATTTACGGGGGGGAACACTGAAGCTTTCTTT. It yields the protein CASSEFTGGNTEAFF.